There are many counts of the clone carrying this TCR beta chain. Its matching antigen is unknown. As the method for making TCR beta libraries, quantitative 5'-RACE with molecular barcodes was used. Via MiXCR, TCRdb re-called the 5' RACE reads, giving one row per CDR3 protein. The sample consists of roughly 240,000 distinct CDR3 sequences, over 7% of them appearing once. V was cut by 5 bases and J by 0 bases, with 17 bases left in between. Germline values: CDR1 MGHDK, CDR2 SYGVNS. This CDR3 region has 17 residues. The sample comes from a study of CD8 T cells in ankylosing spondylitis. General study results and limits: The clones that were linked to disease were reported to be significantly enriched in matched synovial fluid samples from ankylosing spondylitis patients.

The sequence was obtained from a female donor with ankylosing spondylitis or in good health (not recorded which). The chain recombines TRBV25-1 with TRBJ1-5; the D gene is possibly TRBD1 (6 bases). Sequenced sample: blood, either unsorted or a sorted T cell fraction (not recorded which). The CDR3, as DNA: TGTGCCAGCAGTCCACAGGGTCGGGAAATTAGCAATCAGCCCCAGCATTTT. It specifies CASSPQGREISNQPQHF.